The rows below give T cell receptor beta chains drawn from one sample of a study of spatial heterogeneity in lung cancer. TCRdb reanalysed the 5' RACE reads using MiXCR and keeps one entry per CDR3 protein. The table shows around 89,000 distinct CDR3 sequences, with about 12% occurring only once. Here the sequenced sample was PBMCs, taken at surgery. These receptors all stem from a male donor with early-stage non-small cell lung cancer. Each CDR3 is given with its conserved first and last residue. The D gene is left open where the match is weak. The size entry is marked missing in some rows and otherwise reads once, few, many or a size class.

NA,few,TRBJ2-2,TRBV28,CASSLISSGNTGELFF,TGTGCCAGCAGTTTAATTTCGAGCGGTAACACCGGGGAGCTGTTTTTT
NA,few,TRBJ1-5,TRBV20-1,CSARMGNQPQHF,TGCAGTGCTAGAATGGGCAATCAGCCCCAGCATTTT
NA,NA,TRBJ2-5,TRBV9,CASSVSTGETQYF,TGTGCCAGCAGCGTATCAACTGGAGAGACCCAGTACTTC
NA,many,TRBJ2-3,TRBV20-1,CSARVLSTDTQYF,TGCAGTGCTAGAGTTCTTAGCACAGATACGCAGTATTTT
TRBD1,NA,TRBJ1-6,TRBV13,CASSLDRGLSPLHF,TGTGCCAGCAGCTTGGACAGGGGGCTCTCACCCCTCCACTTT
TRBD1,few,TRBJ2-5,TRBV5-6,CASRRTGSQETQYF,TGTGCCAGCAGGCGGACAGGCTCGCAAGAGACCCAGTACTTC
NA,NA,TRBJ1-5,TRBV30,CAWGPGDDRNQPQHF,TGTGCCTGGGGGCCGGGGGACGATCGCAATCAGCCCCAGCATTTT
TRBD2,NA,TRBJ2-1,TRBV20-1,CSATPGTSSEQFF,TGCAGTGCCACCCCCGGGACTAGCAGTGAGCAGTTCTTC
NA,few,TRBJ2-5,TRBV6-1,CASSEDPAETQYF,TGTGCCAGCAGTGAAGATCCGGCGGAGACCCAGTACTTC
NA,few,TRBJ2-1,TRBV3-1,CASSPLGNEQFF,TGTGCCAGCAGCCCGTTAGGTAATGAGCAGTTCTTC
TRBD2,few,TRBJ2-3,TRBV7-2,CASSWDSGGRRDTQYF,TGTGCCAGCAGCTGGGATAGCGGGGGGCGGAGAGATACGCAGTATTTT
TRBD1,NA,TRBJ2-3,TRBV24-1,CATSDPGQGVGTDTQYF,TGTGCCACCAGTGACCCGGGACAGGGGGTTGGCACAGATACGCAGTATTTT
NA,NA,TRBJ1-2,TRBV7-2,CASSKRVPLARTHYGYTF,TGTGCCAGCAGTAAGAGGGTTCCCTTGGCCCGGACTCACTATGGCTACACCTTC
NA,NA,TRBJ2-3,TRBV9,CASSVAGVSTDTQYF,TGTGCCAGCAGCGTAGCGGGAGTGAGCACAGATACGCAGTATTTT
NA,few,TRBJ2-2,TRBV3-1,CASTRESGELFF,TGTGCCAGCACCCGGGAGTCCGGGGAGCTGTTTTTT